The rows below give T cell receptor beta chains drawn from one sample of a study of T cell responses to AZD1222 COVID-19 vaccine. The data were produced by immunoSEQ multiplex PCR, yet TCRdb's version contains in-frame clones alone and is incomplete. The data hold roughly 54,000 clones, with roughly 90% observed a single time. Sequencing was performed on peripheral blood, taken 28 days after the second AZD1222 dose. Every receptor here comes from an adult who received the AZD1222 COVID-19 vaccine. The CDR3 runs from the conserved cysteine through the conserved F or W. Fields, in order: J gene, V gene, clone size, D gene, CDR3 protein, CDR3 DNA. The D gene is left open where the match is weak. The size entry is marked missing in some rows and otherwise reads once, few, many or a size class.

j_gene: TRBJ2-1; v_gene: TRBV19; abundance: .; d_gene: TRBD2; CDR3aa: CATLPGGLAGGPENEQFF; CDR3nt: TGTGCCACCCTCCCTGGGGGGCTAGCGGGAGGGCCGGAGAATGAGCAGTTCTTC
j_gene: TRBJ2-1; v_gene: TRBV7-2; abundance: .; d_gene: TRBD2; CDR3aa: CASGGGSYNEQFF; CDR3nt: TGTGCCAGCGGCGGGGGCTCCTACAATGAGCAGTTCTTC
j_gene: TRBJ2-1; v_gene: TRBV3-1/TRBV3-2; abundance: .; d_gene: TRBD2; CDR3aa: CASSSPGLAGVAGEQFF; CDR3nt: TGTGCCAGCAGCTCACCGGGACTAGCGGGAGTAGCAGGTGAGCAGTTCTTC
j_gene: TRBJ2-5; v_gene: TRBV7-9; abundance: .; d_gene: TRBD2; CDR3aa: CASSSGGTQYF; CDR3nt: TGTGCCAGCAGCTCGGGAGGGACCCAGTACTTC
j_gene: TRBJ2-1; v_gene: TRBV11-3; abundance: .; d_gene: TRBD2; CDR3aa: CASSPRTSGRNEQFF; CDR3nt: TGTGCCAGCAGCCCCCGGACTAGCGGGAGGAATGAGCAGTTCTTC
j_gene: TRBJ2-3; v_gene: TRBV27; abundance: .; d_gene: TRBD2; CDR3aa: CASSLSPGLAGTTDTQYF; CDR3nt: TGTGCCAGCAGTTTATCGCCCGGACTAGCGGGGACCACAGATACGCAGTATTTT
j_gene: TRBJ2-7; v_gene: TRBV4-1; abundance: once; d_gene: .; CDR3aa: CASSQGNSGAPRDEQYF; CDR3nt: TGCGCCAGCAGCCAAGGAAACAGCGGAGCCCCTCGAGACGAGCAGTACTTC
j_gene: TRBJ2-1; v_gene: TRBV28; abundance: .; d_gene: TRBD2; CDR3aa: CASSLLAGGSYNEQFF; CDR3nt: TGTGCCAGCAGTTTATTAGCGGGAGGCTCCTACAATGAGCAGTTCTTC
j_gene: TRBJ2-7; v_gene: TRBV11-1; abundance: .; d_gene: .; CDR3aa: CASSFWGTREQYF; CDR3nt: TGTGCCAGCAGCTTTTGGGGTACAAGGGAGCAGTACTTC
j_gene: TRBJ2-5; v_gene: TRBV24-1; abundance: .; d_gene: TRBD1; CDR3aa: CATSGGRGRDRETQYF; CDR3nt: TGTGCCACCAGTGGGGGCAGGGGGCGGGATCGAGAGACCCAGTACTTC
j_gene: TRBJ1-6; v_gene: TRBV5-1; abundance: .; d_gene: .; CDR3aa: CASSLIQGRSPLHF; CDR3nt: TGCGCCAGCAGCTTGATACAGGGACGTTCACCCCTCCACTTT
j_gene: TRBJ1-4; v_gene: TRBV6-1; abundance: .; d_gene: .; CDR3aa: CASSEALSIANEKLFF; CDR3nt: TGTGCCAGCAGTGAAGCACTCAGTATCGCTAATGAAAAACTGTTTTTT
j_gene: TRBJ2-7; v_gene: TRBV6-5; abundance: .; d_gene: .; CDR3aa: CASLLGVPYEQYF; CDR3nt: TGTGCCAGTCTGCTTGGGGTCCCCTACGAGCAGTACTTC
j_gene: TRBJ1-2; v_gene: TRBV7-9; abundance: .; d_gene: .; CDR3aa: CASSAQGVSYGYTF; CDR3nt: TGTGCCAGCAGCGCTCAGGGAGTCAGCTATGGCTACACCTTC
j_gene: TRBJ2-7; v_gene: TRBV4-1; abundance: once; d_gene: .; CDR3aa: CASSQDPWAASYEQYF; CDR3nt: TGCGCCAGCAGCCAAGACCCTTGGGCCGCCTCCTACGAGCAGTACTTC